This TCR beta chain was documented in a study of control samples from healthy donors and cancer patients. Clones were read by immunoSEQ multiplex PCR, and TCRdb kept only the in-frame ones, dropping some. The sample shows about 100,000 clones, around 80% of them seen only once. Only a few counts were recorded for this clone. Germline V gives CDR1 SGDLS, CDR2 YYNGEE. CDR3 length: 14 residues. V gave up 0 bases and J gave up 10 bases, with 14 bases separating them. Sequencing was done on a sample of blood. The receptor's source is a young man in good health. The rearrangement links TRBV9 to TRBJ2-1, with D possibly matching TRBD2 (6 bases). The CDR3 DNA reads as TGTGCCAGCAGCGTAGAGGTTAGCGGTTACGAGCAGTTCTTC. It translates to CASSVEVSGYEQFF.